This TCR beta chain was profiled in a study of OX40 agonist ivuxolimab in advanced cancers. Clones were sequenced by immunoSEQ multiplex PCR, and TCRdb holds only the in-frame ones, with some missing. The table lists 75,000 to 100,000 clones, under 95% of them singletons. Trimming removed 0 bases at V and 3 bases at J, with 9 bases between. Per the germline V gene, CDR1 is SGDLS and CDR2 is YYNGEE. CDR3 length: 14 residues. This chain joins TRBV9 and TRBJ2-5; D gene unclear. Here the sequenced sample was CD4+ or CD8+ T cells sorted from blood, taken in a trial of the OX40 agonist ivuxolimab. This sequence was found in an adult with an advanced solid tumor such as melanoma, head and neck, liver or kidney cancer. CDR3 residues: CASSVGLSEETQYF. DNA of the CDR3: TGTGCCAGCAGCGTAGGTCTTTCGGAAGAGACCCAGTACTTC. Full variable domain (remainder filled in from reference TRBV9 and TRBJ2-5): DSGVTQTPKHLITATGQRVTLRCSPRSGDLSVYWYQQSLDQGLQFLIQYYNGEERAKGNILERFSAQQFPDLHSELNLSSLELGDSALYFCASSVGLSEETQYFGPGTRLLVL.